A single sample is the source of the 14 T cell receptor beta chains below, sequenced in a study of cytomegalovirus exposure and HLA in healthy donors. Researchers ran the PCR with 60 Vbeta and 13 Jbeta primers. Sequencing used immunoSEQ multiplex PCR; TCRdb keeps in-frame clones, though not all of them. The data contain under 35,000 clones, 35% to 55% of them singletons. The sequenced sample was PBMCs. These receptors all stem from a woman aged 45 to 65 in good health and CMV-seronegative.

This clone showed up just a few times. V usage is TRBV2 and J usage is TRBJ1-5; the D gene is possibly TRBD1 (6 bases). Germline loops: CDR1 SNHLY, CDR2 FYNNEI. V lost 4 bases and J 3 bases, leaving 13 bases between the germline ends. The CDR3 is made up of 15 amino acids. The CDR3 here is CASSVAGEFNQPQHF. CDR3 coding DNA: TGTGCCAGCAGTGTCGCAGGGGAATTCAATCAGCCCCAGCATTTT. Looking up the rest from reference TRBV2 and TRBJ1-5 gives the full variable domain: EPEVTQTPSHQVTQMGQEVILRCVPISNHLYFYWYRQILGQKVEFLVSFYNNEISEKSEIFDDQFSVERPDGSNFTLKIRSTKLEDSAMYFCASSVAGEFNQPQHFGDGTRLSIL.

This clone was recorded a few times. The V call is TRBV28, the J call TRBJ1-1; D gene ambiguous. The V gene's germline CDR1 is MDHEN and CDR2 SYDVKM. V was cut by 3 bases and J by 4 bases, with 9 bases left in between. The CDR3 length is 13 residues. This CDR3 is CASSLGKITEAFF. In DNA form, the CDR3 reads TGTGCCAGCAGTTTGGGCAAGATCACTGAAGCTTTCTTT.

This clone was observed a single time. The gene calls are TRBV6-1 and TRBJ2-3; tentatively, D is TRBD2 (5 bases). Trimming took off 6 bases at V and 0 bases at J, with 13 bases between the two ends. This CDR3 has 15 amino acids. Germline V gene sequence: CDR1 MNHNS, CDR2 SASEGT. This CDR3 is CASSLRDPSTDTQYF. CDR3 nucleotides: TGTGCCAGCAGCTTACGGGATCCCAGCACAGATACGCAGTATTTT.

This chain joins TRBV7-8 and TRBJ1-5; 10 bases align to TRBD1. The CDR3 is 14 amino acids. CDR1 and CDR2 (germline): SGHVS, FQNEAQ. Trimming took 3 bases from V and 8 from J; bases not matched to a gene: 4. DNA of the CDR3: TGTGCCAGCAGCTTGACAGGGGGCTGGGAGCCCCAGCATTTT. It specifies CASSLTGGWEPQHF.

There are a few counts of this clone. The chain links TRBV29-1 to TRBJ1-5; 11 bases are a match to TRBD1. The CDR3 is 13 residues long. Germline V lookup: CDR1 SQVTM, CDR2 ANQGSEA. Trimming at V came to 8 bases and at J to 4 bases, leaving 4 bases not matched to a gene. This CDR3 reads CSTGTGGNQPQHF. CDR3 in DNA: TGCAGCACCGGGACAGGGGGGAATCAGCCCCAGCATTTT.

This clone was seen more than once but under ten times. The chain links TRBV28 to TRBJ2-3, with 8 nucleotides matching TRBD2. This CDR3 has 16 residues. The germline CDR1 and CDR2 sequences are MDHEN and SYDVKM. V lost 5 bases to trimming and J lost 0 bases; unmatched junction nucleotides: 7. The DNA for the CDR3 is TGTGCCAGCAGTCCAGGACTAGCTGGGAGCACAGATACGCAGTATTTT. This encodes CASSPGLAGSTDTQYF.

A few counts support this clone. In DNA, the CDR3 is TGTGCCAGCAATACTGGGACAGGGTTCTACGAGCAGTACTTC. The encoded protein is CASNTGTGFYEQYF. The V call is TRBV2, the J call TRBJ2-7, with 9 bases matching TRBD1. Trimming at V came to 7 bases and at J to 3 bases, leaving 7 bases not matched to a gene. Germline CDR1 SNHLY, CDR2 FYNNEI. The length of the CDR3 is 14 residues.

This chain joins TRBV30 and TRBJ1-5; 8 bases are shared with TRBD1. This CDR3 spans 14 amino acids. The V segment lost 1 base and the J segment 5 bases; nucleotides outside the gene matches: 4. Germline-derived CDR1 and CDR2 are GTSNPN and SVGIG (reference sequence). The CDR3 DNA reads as TGTGCCTGGAGTGCGCCGACAGGGGATCAGCCCCAGCATTTT. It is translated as CAWSAPTGDQPQHF. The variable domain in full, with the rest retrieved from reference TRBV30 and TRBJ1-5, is SQTIHQWPATLVQPVGSPLSLECTVEGTSNPNLYWYRQAAGRGLQLLFYSVGIGQISSEVPQNLSASRPQDRQFILSSKKLLLSDSGFYLCAWSAPTGDQPQHFGDGTRLSIL.

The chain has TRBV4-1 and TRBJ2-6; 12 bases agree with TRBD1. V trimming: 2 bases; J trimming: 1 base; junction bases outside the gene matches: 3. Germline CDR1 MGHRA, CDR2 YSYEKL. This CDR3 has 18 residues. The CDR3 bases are TGCGCCAGCAGCCAACCGGGACAGGGGGCGTCTGGGGCCAACGTCCTGACTTTC. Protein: CASSQPGQGASGANVLTF.

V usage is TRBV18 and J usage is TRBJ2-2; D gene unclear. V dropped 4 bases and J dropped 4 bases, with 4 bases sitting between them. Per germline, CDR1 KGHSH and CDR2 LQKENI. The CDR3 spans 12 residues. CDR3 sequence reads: CASSHGTGELFF. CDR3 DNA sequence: TGTGCCAGCTCACACGGCACCGGGGAGCTGTTTTTT.

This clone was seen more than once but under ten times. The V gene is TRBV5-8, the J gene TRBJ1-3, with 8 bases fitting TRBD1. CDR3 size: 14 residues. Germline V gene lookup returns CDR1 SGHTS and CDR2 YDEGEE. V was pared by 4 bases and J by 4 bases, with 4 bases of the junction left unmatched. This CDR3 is CASSRRTGGNTIYF. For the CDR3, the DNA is TGTGCCAGCAGCCGCCGGACAGGGGGAAACACCATATATTTT.

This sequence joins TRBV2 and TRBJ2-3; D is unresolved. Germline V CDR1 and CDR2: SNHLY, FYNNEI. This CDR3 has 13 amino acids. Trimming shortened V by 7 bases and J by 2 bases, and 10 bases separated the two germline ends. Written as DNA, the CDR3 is TGTGCCAGCATCAAACTGCTCACAGATACGCAGTATTTT. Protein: CASIKLLTDTQYF.

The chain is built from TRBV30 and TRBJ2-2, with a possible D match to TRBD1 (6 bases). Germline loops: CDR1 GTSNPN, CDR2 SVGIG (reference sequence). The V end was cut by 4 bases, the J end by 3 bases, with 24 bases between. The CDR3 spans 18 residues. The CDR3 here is CAWTPRYGDTVYTGELFF. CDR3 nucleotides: TGTGCCTGGACCCCTCGATACGGGGACACCGTTTACACCGGGGAGCTGTTTTTT.

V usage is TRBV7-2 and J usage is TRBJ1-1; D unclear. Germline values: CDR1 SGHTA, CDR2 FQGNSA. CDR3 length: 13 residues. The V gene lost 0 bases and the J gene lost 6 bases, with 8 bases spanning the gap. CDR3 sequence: CASSLARSAEAFF. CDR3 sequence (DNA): TGTGCCAGCAGCTTAGCGCGTAGCGCTGAAGCTTTCTTT.